This TCR beta chain was sequenced during a study of regulatory and conventional T cells in RAG deficiency (dated by TCRdb to 2015 to 2018). Study-level background: High-throughput TCR beta sequencing was used to compare the repertoire diversity and composition of Treg, conventional CD4+ and CD8+ T cells between RAG-deficient patients and healthy controls. Summary of the overall study and its limitations: Unique TCR beta sequences from Treg cells were around 100-fold fewer in Omenn syndrome and CID/AS patients than controls, versus about 9.9-fold for other subsets. For some subjects, some analyses of T-cell subsets were not performed. In Omenn syndrome patients, sorted CD25-high CD127-low cells may represent peripherally activated cells rather than bona fide Treg cells. Compared with control T-cell subpopulations, RAG-deficient patients had much lower Shannon entropy and higher Simpson indices. Shorter CDR3 lengths were found in all patient T-cell subsets, and >90% Treg-Tconv repertoire overlap at nucleotide and amino acid level was observed in Omenn syndrome patients.

The library came from the immunoSEQ multiplex PCR assay. Genomic DNA from the sorted T-cell subsets was used to amplify rearranged TCR beta chain products, which were then sequenced. For the original study's pipeline: Shannon entropy and Simpson indices were used to measure the diversity of productive TCR beta rearrangements in each repertoire. To assess clonal expansion, the frequencies of the 100 most abundant productive TCR beta clonotypes were added up as a share of total reads. The TRB repertoires were scored with a self-reactivity index that is based on amino acid usage at CDR3beta positions 6 and 7. Two-way ANOVA was used for repertoire analyses, and Student t or Mann-Whitney tests were used for flow cytometric analyses. As stored in TCRdb, this immuneACCESS dataset retains in-frame rearrangements with V and J assigned. A fraction of the clones does not appear; measured against another copy, unresolved V genes explain less than half of the discrepancy, and the remainder lacks a known reason. V, J and clone size were drawn from that table, and D and trimming were deduced from the DNA. This sample is represented by 20,000 or so clones; around 92% of them were singletons. Together, the top ten hold 0.73% of the sample.

Between the V and J ends, shortened by 7 bases and 3 bases respectively, the junction contains 17 bases. Inclusive of the bounding cysteine and phenylalanine, the CDR3 is 14 residues long. Here the CDR3 DNA is all that survives: 42 bases in frame from base 1. CDR1 and CDR2, looked up from the germline V gene, are SQVTM and ANQGSEA. Remarks on this clone: The antigen this receptor binds is unknown. Base-call qualities are not available, and no considerably larger clone is one nucleotide away.

Before genomic DNA was extracted, conventional CD4+ T cells were isolated from blood as CD25-low CD127-high cells. For repertoire analyses, the comparison group consisted of fewer than 10 healthy control donors. This same sample was also taken into another study, of regulatory T cells. The second study reports: For the multiplex PCR, 52 forward TRBV primers and 13 reverse TRBJ primers were used, and amplification bias was corrected with both assay-based and computational methods. Patient repertoires showed restricted unique TRB V-J pairs and skewed V and J gene usage, most marked in regulatory T cells. The study compared T-cell receptor beta repertoires of sorted regulatory, conventional CD4+ and CD8+ T cells between CD3G-deficient patients and healthy controls. Peripheral blood mononuclear cells were isolated by Ficoll density separation. Within the immunoSEQ assay, multiplex PCR amplified rearranged TRB loci from genomic DNA. TRB amplicons were sequenced on an Illumina HiSeq platform. Raw sequences were error-filtered and aligned to reference gene sequences by custom algorithms, then analyzed with the immunoSEQ online tools. Frequencies of productive and nonproductive TRB rearrangements were evaluated among both unique and total sequences. For group comparisons, t tests, Mann-Whitney tests or two-way ANOVA were performed in Prism software.

The origin of this receptor is a human donor in good health. Sequenced: CD4+ T cells sorted from blood. The sequence links TRBV29-1 to TRBJ2-3; TRBD2 might be the D gene, on 6 matching bases. Read as DNA, the sequence is TGCAGCGCTTCCGCCGGGACTTATACAGATACGCAGTATTTT. Its translation is CSASAGTYTDTQYF.